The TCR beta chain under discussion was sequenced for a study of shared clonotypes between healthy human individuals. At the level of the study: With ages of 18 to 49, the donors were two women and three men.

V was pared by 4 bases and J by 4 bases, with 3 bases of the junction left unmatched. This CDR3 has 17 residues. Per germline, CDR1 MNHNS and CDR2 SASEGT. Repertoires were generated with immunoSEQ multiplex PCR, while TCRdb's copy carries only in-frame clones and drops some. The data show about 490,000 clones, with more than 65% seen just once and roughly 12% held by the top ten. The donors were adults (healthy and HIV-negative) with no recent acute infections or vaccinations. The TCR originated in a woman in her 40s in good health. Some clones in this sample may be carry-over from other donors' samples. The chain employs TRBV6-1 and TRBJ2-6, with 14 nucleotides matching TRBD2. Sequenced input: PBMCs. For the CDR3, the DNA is TGTGCCAGCAGTGCGGGACTAGCGGGAGCCGGGGCCAACGTCCTGACTTTC. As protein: CASSAGLAGAGANVLTF.